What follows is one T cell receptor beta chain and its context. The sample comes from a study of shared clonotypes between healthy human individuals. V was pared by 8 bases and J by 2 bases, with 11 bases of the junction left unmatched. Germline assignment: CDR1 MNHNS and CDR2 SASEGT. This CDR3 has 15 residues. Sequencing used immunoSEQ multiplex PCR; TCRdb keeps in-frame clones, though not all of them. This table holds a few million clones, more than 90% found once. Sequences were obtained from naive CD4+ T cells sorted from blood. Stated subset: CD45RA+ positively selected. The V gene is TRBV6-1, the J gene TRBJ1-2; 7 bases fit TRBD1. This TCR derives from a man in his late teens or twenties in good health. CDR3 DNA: TGTGCCAGCCACCTCACAGGGGAAGCGAACTATGGCTACACCTTC. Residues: CASHLTGEANYGYTF.